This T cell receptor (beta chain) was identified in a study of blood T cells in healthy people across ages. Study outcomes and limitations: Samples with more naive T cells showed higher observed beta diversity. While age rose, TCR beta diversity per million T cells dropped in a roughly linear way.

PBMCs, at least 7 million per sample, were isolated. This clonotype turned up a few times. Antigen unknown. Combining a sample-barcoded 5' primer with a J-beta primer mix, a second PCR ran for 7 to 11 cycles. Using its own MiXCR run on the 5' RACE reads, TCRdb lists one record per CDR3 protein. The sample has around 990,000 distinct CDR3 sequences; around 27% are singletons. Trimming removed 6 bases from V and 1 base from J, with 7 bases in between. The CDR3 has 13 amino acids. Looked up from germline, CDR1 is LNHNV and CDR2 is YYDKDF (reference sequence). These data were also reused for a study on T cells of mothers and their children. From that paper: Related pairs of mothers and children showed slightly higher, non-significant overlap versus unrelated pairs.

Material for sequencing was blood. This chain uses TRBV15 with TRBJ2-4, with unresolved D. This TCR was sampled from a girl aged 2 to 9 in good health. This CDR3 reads CATRGAAKNIQYF. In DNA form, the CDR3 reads TGTGCCACCAGAGGCGCGGCCAAAAACATTCAGTACTTC.